This T cell receptor (beta chain) was recovered during a study of naive and memory T cell subsets (dated by TCRdb to about 2017). General notes on the study: The figure summarizing these samples reported ten or so blood donors, 7 tuberculin skin test biopsies and 3 saline control biopsies. PCR2 was typically a SYBR Green qPCR stopped at a set threshold; low-input samples could instead use end-point PCR (around 6 cycles).

General findings and caveats noted by the study authors: The potential sensitivity of the RNA-based method to TCR transcript changes with T cell activation and differentiation was acknowledged.

The study described a robust, sensitive protocol for amplifying, sequencing and analyzing TCRs, using 3' ligation of a UMI-containing oligonucleotide to TCR cDNA. For whole blood analysis, roughly 2.5 ml of peripheral blood was drawn from adult healthy volunteers into Tempus tubes, and RNA was extracted according to the manufacturer's instructions. Total RNA was used without cell sorting and was treated with RQ1 DNase before reverse transcription, with a target input of roughly 1 to 1,100 ng. Libraries were prepared from skin biopsies and whole blood to test how robust the pipeline was in samples where T cells are a minority population. This clonotype was counted a few times. No antigen is known for it. No much larger clonotype is one base removed from it; base qualities were not supplied. Libraries were prepared through 5' RACE. Four rounds of PCR, run with the SP2 primer together with nested alpha and beta constant region primers, were used to amplify the ligated cDNA. For the blood and skin samples, TCR RNA was reverse transcribed with SuperScript IV using primers for the alpha and beta constant regions. T4 RNA ligase 1 was used to ligate an oligonucleotide containing the Illumina SP2 primer and a UMI to the 3' end of the cDNA. The 12-nucleotide UMI was composed of two random hexamers separated by an eight-base spacer, which was included to prevent hairpin formation. From the second PCR onward, the TCR alpha and beta chain libraries were handled separately, and dual indexing was used for multiplexing. After pooling, the indexed libraries were analyzed by capillary electrophoresis and sequenced on either an Illumina MiSeq or NextSeq. To boost base diversity and improve cluster recognition, PhiX DNA at roughly 5-8% was spiked into the libraries. The study's own analysis went as follows. Demultiplexor took UMIs from read 2, joined the UMIs to the TCR sequence from read 1, and separated reads according to sample indices. V and J genes and V-J junctions were identified by Decombinator, which gave every TCR a five-part identifier that included V and J deletions. Collapsinator used UMIs to correct sequencing errors and PCR amplification heterogeneity, yielding UMI-based abundance per TCR. CDR3Translator converted identifiers to nucleotide sequence, translated to amino acids, and extracted CDR3 regions using terminal motifs. Error-corrected counts of alpha and beta TCRs from blood and skin were compared after being normalized to the amount of input RNA. TCRdb reprocessed the public reads (quality trimming at Q25 with fastp, clone calling with MiXCR) and kept in-frame beta chains. Merged by CDR3 protein, the rows form single entries marked with the most common genes and DNA. It is TCRdb's table, rather than the study itself, that gives the V and J calls and clone size. The sample table records 55,000 to 65,000 distinct CDR3 sequences; 8% of these occur just once. 15% to 20% of the sample comes from the top ten.

CDR1 is given as SEHNR and CDR2 as FQNEAQ, both from the germline V gene (reference sequence). Inclusive of the bounding cysteine and phenylalanine, the CDR3 is 13 residues long. The read is trimmed to its CDR3 DNA, 39 bases read in frame from base 1. Relative to germline, V is 5 bases shorter and J is 3 bases shorter, with 10 bases between their ends. The chain couples TRBV7-9 to TRBJ1-1; the D gene assignment is ambiguous. The origin of this receptor is a female donor in good health. The nucleotide sequence is given as TGTGCCAGCAGCCTTCAGGATTACACTGAAGCTTTCTTT. This yields the protein CASSLQDYTEAFF.